This T cell receptor beta chain was captured in a study of blood T cell repertoires in COVID-19. Across the study: Whether acute or convalescent, the COVID-19 samples came from the United States, Italy and Spain. Sources were T cells, B-cell-depleted T cells, or PBMCs; the material itself was cDNA or gDNA.

In the study's own analysis: Cell counts per sample came from amplifying reference gene primers. Profiled with immunoSEQ multiplex PCR; TCRdb holds only in-frame clones, not every one. V and J calls and clone size are as listed in that table; D and trimming were resolved from the DNA. Of about 90,000 clones in the sample, around four fifths were seen once. This clone appeared a single time. Germline loops: CDR1 SGHDT, CDR2 YYEEEE. With 4 bases clipped from V and 6 bases from J, the junction kept 9 bases outside the gene matches. The CDR3 runs 14 residues. Sequencing was done on a sample of peripheral blood. The chain recombines TRBV5-6 with TRBJ2-7; TRBD1 matches at 8 bases. The TCR sequence derives from a woman aged 80 or over with active or convalescent COVID-19. In nucleotides, the CDR3 is TGTGCCAGCAGCGTACCGGGACAGGCGGGCGAGCAGTACTTC. Translated, it gives CASSVPGQAGEQYF.